These 14 T cell receptor beta chains originate from one sample sequenced in a study of shared clonotypes between healthy human individuals (dated by TCRdb to 2020 to 2022). Library creation used the immunoSEQ multiplex PCR assay. TCRdb took this table from immuneACCESS and kept in-frame rearrangements with V and J called. Such tables lack part of the clones; where checked against another copy, unresolved V genes explain under half of the gap, and the rest is unexplained. Within this sample are 950,000 to 1,100,000 clones, with 60% to 80% of them counted one time only. Jointly, the top ten make up about 1.5% of the sample. The specimen was memory CD4+ T cells sorted from blood. The sample's cell subset or site label, in plain terms: CD45RA-negative fraction. Source of these receptors: a man aged 18 to 35 in good health.

This clone was found a few times. The chain joins TRBV27 to TRBJ1-4; D not certain. Germline loops: CDR1 MNHEY, CDR2 SMNVEV (reference sequence). Deletions cut 5 bases from V and 4 bases from J, with 14 bases between. This CDR3 has 15 amino acids. The CDR3 DNA reads TGTGCCAGCAGTGAAGTAGGGCAGATTAATGAAAAACTGTTTTTT. It is translated as CASSEVGQINEKLFF.

This clone appeared a single time. V and J are TRBV7-9 and TRBJ2-7, with D possibly being TRBD1 or TRBD2 (5 bases each). Germline-derived CDR1 and CDR2 are SEHNR and FQNEAQ (reference sequence). V gave up 0 bases and J gave up 3 bases, with 12 bases separating them. CDR3 size: 15 residues. CDR3 nucleotides: TGTGCCAGCAGCTTAGCGGGGGTACCCCTCTACGAGCAGTACTTC. Protein sequence: CASSLAGVPLYEQYF. Looking up the rest from reference TRBV7-9 and TRBJ2-7 gives the full variable domain: DTGVSQNPRHKITKRGQNVTFRCDPISEHNRLYWYRQTLGQGPEFLTYFQNEAQLEKSRLLSDRFSAERPKGSFSTLEIQRTEQGDSAMYLCASSLAGVPLYEQYFGPGTRLTVT.

This sequence joins TRBV11-2 and TRBJ2-7; D gene ambiguous. CDR3 size: 13 residues. Germline V CDR1 and CDR2: SGHAT, FQNNGV. Trimming stripped 5 bases from V and 6 bases from J, with 14 bases between. The CDR3 DNA follows: TGTGCCAGCAGCCTCCTCCCCGGCCTCGAGCAGTACTTC. Its protein is CASSLLPGLEQYF. Combining the CDR3 with reference TRBV11-2 and TRBJ2-7 gives the whole variable domain EAGVAQSPRYKIIEKRQSVAFWCNPISGHATLYWYQQILGQGPKLLIQFQNNGVVDDSQLPKDRFSAERLKGVDSTLKIQPAKLEDSAVYLCASSLLPGLEQYFGPGTRLTVT.

The V and J genes are TRBV4-1 and TRBJ2-3, with D possibly being TRBD1 (6 bases). Per germline, CDR1 MGHRA and CDR2 YSYEKL. V was pared by 3 bases and J by 1 base, with 17 bases between. CDR3 length: 17 amino acids. The CDR3 bases are TGCGCCAGCAGCCATGGACAGTTGGGAATACGCACAGATACGCAGTATTTT. This gives the protein CASSHGQLGIRTDTQYF.

The CDR3 spells CASSYRTGVKIDGYTF. The CDR3 DNA is TGTGCCAGCAGTTACCGGACAGGGGTAAAGATCGATGGCTACACCTTC. The chain couples TRBV2 to TRBJ1-2; 9 nucleotides align to TRBD1. This CDR3 contains 16 residues. Per germline, CDR1 SNHLY and CDR2 FYNNEI. The trim removed 5 bases at V and 6 bases at J, leaving 13 bases unmatched.

The chain uses TRBV5-4 and TRBJ2-1, with D perhaps TRBD2 (5 bases). There are 17 residues in the CDR3. Per the germline V gene, CDR1 is SGHNT and CDR2 is YYREEE (reference sequence). V was clipped by 4 bases and J by 0 bases, with 17 bases between them. The CDR3 DNA is TGTGCCAGCAGCCTCCCGGAGCGGAGAAGCTCCTACAATGAGCAGTTCTTC. Translation: CASSLPERRSSYNEQFF.

This clone has only a few counts. This sequence joins TRBV28 and TRBJ2-7, with 7 bases identical to TRBD1. CDR3 size: 14 residues. Losses at the gene ends were 7 bases for V and 1 base for J; bases not matched to a gene: 7. Germline V lookup: CDR1 MDHEN, CDR2 SYDVKM. CDR3 in amino acids: CASTGYRGSYEQYF. The DNA of the CDR3 is TGTGCCAGCACCGGATACAGGGGTTCCTACGAGCAGTACTTC.

This chain uses TRBV2 with TRBJ1-5; no definite D call. This CDR3 has 13 residues. Germline V gives CDR1 SNHLY, CDR2 FYNNEI. V shed 1 base and J shed 4 bases, with 5 bases lying between them. CDR3 in amino acids: CASSEDWNQPQHF. CDR3 coding DNA: TGTGCCAGCAGTGAAGATTGGAATCAGCCCCAGCATTTT.

The genes are TRBV30 and TRBJ1-1; D not certain. The CDR3 runs to 13 residues. V dropped 4 bases and J dropped 1 base, with 10 bases sitting between them. Germline V gene data show CDR1 as GTSNPN and CDR2 as SVGIG (reference sequence). The CDR3 region is CAWNHGSNTEAFF. The CDR3 coding sequence is TGTGCCTGGAACCATGGATCGAACACTGAAGCTTTCTTT.

The chain combines TRBV15 with TRBJ2-7, with a weak D call TRBD2 (5 bases). Germline CDR1 and CDR2: LNHNV and YYDKDF (reference sequence). Trimming removed 2 bases from V and 7 bases from J, with 9 bases in between. CDR3 length equals 12 residues. The CDR3 DNA follows: TGTGCCACCAGCAGATTTAGAGGGGAGCAGTACTTC. Protein: CATSRFRGEQYF.

This chain connects TRBV6-1 to TRBJ1-3, with D unresolved. This CDR3 has 16 residues. Germline assignment: CDR1 MNHNS and CDR2 SASEGT. With 3 bases removed from V and 0 bases from J, the gap between germline ends came to 12 bases. The CDR3 spells CASSDTQMTSGNTIYF. In DNA form, the CDR3 reads TGTGCCAGCAGTGATACACAGATGACCTCTGGAAACACCATATATTTT.

The chain is built from TRBV7-8 and TRBJ2-7; 7 bases fit TRBD1. The junction had 11 bases not matched to a gene; V was cut back by 5 bases and J by 4 bases. CDR3 length: 15 residues. The germline V gene encodes CDR1 SGHVS and CDR2 FQNEAQ. The chain's CDR3 is CASSGETGVGYEQYF. CDR3 sequence (DNA): TGTGCCAGCAGCGGGGAAACAGGGGTTGGGTACGAGCAGTACTTC.

V gene TRBV23-1 combines with J gene TRBJ2-1; the match to TRBD2 covers 14 bases. TRBV23-1 belongs to the ORF category, with a function that is uncertain. The V and J ends lost 0 bases and 9 bases, in that order; junction bases with no gene match: 13. This CDR3 is built from 19 residues. The CDR3 DNA reads TGCGCCAGCAGTCAATCGATCGGGACTAGCGGGAGTCCCCAGGCTGAGCAGTTCTTC. Its protein is CASSQSIGTSGSPQAEQFF.

This chain connects TRBV18 to TRBJ1-1; maybe TRBD1 (5 bases). V dropped 6 bases and J dropped 4 bases, with 15 bases sitting between them. The V gene's germline CDR1 is KGHSH and CDR2 LQKENI. The CDR3 has 14 amino acids. CDR3: CASSPSGRGTEAFF. In DNA form, the CDR3 reads TGTGCCAGCTCCCCCTCAGGGAGGGGCACTGAAGCTTTCTTT.